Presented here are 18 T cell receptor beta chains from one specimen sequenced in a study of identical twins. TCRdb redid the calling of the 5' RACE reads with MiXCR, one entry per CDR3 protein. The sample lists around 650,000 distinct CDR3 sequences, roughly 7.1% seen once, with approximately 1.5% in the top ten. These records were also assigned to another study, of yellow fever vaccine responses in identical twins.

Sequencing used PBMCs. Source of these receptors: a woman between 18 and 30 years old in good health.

In DNA, the CDR3 is TGTGCCAGCAGTTTCGGACAGGGGTGGGGGTACTTC. Amino acid sequence: CASSFGQGWGYF. The chain carries TRBV12-3 or TRBV12-4 and TRBJ2-4, with 9 positions matching TRBD1. V dropped 3 bases and J dropped 15; count of bases not matched to a gene: 6. This CDR3 is built from 12 residues.

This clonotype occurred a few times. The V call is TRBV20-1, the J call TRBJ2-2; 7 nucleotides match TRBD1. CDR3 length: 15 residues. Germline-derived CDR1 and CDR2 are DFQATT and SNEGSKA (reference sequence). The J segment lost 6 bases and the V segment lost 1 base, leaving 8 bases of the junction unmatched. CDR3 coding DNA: TGCAGTGCTAGAGGTGTCGGGCAGGGGGCCGGGGAGCTGTTTTTT. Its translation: CSARGVGQGAGELFF.

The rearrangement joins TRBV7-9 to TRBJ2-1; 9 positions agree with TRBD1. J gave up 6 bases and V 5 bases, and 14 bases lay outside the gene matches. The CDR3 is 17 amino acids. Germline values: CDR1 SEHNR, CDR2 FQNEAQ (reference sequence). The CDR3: CASSGDDRGDKGNEQFF. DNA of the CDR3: TGTGCCAGCAGCGGTGACGACAGGGGGGACAAGGGCAATGAGCAGTTCTTC.

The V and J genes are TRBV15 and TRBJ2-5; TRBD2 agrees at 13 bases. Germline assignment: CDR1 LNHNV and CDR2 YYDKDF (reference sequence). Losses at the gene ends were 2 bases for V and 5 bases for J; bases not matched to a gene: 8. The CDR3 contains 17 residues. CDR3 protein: CATSRPGLAGARETQYF. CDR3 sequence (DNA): TGTGCCACCAGCAGACCAGGACTAGCGGGGGCGCGGGAGACCCAGTACTTC.

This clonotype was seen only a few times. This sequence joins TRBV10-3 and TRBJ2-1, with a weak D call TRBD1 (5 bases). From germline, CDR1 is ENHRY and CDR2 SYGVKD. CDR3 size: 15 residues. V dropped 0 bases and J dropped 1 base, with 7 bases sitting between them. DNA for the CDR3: TGTGCCATCAGTGAGTCGACAGATTCCTACAATGAGCAGTTCTTC. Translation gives CAISESTDSYNEQFF.

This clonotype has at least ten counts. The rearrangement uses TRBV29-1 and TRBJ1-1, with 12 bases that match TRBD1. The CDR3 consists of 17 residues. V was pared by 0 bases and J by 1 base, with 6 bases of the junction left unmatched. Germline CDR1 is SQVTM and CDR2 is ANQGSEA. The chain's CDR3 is CSVEDGTGGRRNTEAFF. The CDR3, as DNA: TGCAGCGTTGAAGACGGGACAGGGGGCCGGAGGAACACTGAAGCTTTCTTT.

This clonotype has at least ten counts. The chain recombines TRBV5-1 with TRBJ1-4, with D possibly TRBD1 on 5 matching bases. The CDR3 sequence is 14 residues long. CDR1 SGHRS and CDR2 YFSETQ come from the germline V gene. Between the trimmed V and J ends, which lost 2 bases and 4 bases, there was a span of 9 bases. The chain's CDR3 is CASSFEQVNEKLFF. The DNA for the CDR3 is TGCGCCAGCAGCTTTGAACAGGTTAATGAAAAACTGTTTTTT.

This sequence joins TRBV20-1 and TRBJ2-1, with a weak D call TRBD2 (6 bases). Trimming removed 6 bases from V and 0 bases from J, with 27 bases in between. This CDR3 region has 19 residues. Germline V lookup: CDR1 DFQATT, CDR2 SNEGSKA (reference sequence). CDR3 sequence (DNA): TGCAGTGCCATCACTAGCCCCGATTATACCGACCGCTCCTACAATGAGCAGTTCTTC. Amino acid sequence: CSAITSPDYTDRSYNEQFF.

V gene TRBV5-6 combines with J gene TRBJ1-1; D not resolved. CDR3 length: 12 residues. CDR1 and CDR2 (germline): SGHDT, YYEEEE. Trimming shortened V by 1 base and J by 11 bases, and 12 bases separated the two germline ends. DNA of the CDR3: TGTGCCAGCAGCTTGATGAGGGCAGACGCTTTCTTT. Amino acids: CASSLMRADAFF.

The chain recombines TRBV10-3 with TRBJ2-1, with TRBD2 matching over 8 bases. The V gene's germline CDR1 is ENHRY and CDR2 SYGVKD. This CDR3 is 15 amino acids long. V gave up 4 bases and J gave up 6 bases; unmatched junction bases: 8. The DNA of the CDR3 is TGTGCCATCAGTGCGGGTAGCGGGGCCTCCAATGAGCAGTTCTTC. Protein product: CAISAGSGASNEQFF.

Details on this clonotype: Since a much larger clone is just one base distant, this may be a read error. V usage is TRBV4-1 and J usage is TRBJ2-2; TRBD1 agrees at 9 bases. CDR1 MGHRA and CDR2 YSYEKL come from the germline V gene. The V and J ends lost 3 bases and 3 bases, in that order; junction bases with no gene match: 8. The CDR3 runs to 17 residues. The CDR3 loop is CASSQGSGTGHTGELFF. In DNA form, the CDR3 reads TGCGCCAGCAGCCAGGGGTCCGGGACAGGGCACACCGGGGAGCTGTTTTTT.

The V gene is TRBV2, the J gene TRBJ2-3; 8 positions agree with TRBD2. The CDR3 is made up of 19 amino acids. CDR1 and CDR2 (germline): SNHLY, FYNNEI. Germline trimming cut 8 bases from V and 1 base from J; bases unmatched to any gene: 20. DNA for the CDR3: TGTGCCAGCTGCACCAGGGCGACCGGGACTAGTTTAGGCACAGATACGCAGTATTTT. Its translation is CASCTRATGTSLGTDTQYF.

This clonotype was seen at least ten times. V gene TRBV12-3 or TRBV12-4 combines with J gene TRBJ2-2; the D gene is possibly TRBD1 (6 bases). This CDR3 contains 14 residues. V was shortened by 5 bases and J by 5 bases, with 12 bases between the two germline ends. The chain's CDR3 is CASSGDTATGELFF. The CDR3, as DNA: TGTGCCAGCAGTGGGGACACTGCTACCGGGGAGCTGTTTTTT.

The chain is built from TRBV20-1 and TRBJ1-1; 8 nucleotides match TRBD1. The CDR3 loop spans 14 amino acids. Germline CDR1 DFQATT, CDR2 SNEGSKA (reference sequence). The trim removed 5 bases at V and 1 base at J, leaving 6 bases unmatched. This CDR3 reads CSAGAGTGNTEAFF. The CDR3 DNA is TGCAGTGCTGGGGCAGGGACAGGGAACACTGAAGCTTTCTTT.

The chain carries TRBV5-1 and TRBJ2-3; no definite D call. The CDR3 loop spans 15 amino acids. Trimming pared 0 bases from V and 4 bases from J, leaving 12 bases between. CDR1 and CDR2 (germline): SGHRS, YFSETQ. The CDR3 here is CASSLAPSSADTQYF. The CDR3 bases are TGCGCCAGCAGCTTGGCTCCTAGTTCGGCAGATACGCAGTATTTT. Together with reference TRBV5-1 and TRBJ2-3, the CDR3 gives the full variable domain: KAGVTQTPRYLIKTRGQQVTLSCSPISGHRSVSWYQQTPGQGLQFLFEYFSETQRNKGNFPGRFSGRQFSNSRSEMNVSTLELGDSALYLCASSLAPSSADTQYFGPGTRLTVL.

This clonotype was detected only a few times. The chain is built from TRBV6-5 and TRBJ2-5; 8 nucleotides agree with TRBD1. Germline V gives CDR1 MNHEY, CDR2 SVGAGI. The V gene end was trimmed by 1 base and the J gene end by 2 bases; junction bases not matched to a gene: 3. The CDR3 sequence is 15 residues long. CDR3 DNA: TGTGCCAGCAGTTACTGGAGGGACAGGCAAGAGACCCAGTACTTC. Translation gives CASSYWRDRQETQYF.

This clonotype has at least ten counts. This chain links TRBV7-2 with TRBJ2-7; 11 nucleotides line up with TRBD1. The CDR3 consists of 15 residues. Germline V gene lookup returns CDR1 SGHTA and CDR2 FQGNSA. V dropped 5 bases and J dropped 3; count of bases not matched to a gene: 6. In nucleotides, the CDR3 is TGTGCCAGCAGCGACGGGACAGGGGGTTTCTACGAGCAGTACTTC. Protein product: CASSDGTGGFYEQYF. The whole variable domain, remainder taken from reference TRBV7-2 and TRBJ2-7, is GAGVSQSPSNKVTEKGKDVELRCDPISGHTALYWYRQSLGQGLEFLIYFQGNSAPDKSGLPSDRFSAERTGGSVSTLTIQRTQQEDSAVYLCASSDGTGGFYEQYFGPGTRLTVT.

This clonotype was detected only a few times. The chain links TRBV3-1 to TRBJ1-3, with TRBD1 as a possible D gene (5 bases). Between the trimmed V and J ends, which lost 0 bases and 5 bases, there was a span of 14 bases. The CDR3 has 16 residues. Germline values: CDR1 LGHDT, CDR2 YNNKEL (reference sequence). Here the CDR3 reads CASSQDRRAHRNTIYF. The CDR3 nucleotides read TGTGCCAGCAGCCAAGACCGCAGGGCCCATCGAAACACCATATATTTT.